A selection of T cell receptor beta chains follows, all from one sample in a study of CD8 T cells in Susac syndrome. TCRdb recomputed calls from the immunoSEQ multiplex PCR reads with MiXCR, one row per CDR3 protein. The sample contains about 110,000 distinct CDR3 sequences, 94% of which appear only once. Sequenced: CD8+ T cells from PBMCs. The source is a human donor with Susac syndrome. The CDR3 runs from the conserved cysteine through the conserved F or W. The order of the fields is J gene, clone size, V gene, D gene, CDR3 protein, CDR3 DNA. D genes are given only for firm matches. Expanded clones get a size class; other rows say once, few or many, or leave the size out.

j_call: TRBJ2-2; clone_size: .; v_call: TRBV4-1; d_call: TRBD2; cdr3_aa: CASSQEGLAYTGELFF; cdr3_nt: TGCGCCAGCAGCCAAGAGGGACTAGCGTACACCGGGGAGCTGTTTTTT
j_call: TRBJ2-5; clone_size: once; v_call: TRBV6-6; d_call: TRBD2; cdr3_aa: CASYSGVETQYF; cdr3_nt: TGTGCCAGTTACAGCGGGGTGGAGACCCAGTACTTC
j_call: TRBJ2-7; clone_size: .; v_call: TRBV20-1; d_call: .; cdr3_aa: CSARGGDYEQYF; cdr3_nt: TGCAGTGCCAGGGGGGGGGACTACGAGCAGTACTTC
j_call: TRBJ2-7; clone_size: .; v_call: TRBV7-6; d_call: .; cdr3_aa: CASSSSGLRSSYEQYF; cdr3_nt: TGTGCCAGCAGCTCCTCGGGGTTGAGAAGCTCCTACGAGCAGTACTTC
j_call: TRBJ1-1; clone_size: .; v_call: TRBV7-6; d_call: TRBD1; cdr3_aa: CASSLEGQLVEAFF; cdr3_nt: TGTGCCAGCAGCTTGGAGGGACAGCTTGTCGAAGCTTTCTTT
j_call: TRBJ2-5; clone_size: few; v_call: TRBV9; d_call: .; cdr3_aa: CASAGETQYF; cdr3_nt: TGTGCCAGCGCTGGTGAGACCCAGTACTTC
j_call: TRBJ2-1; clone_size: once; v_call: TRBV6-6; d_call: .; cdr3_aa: CASRTGDNEQFF; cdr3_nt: TGTGCCAGCAGGACAGGAGACAATGAGCAGTTCTTC
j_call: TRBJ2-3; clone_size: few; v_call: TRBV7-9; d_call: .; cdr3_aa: CASSGGGTDTQYF; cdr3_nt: TGTGCCAGCAGCGGCGGCGGGACAGATACGCAGTATTTT
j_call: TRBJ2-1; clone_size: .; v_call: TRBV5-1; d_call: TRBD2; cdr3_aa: CASSILGGARDEQFF; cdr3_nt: TGCGCCAGCTCGATTCTCGGGGGGGCCCGGGACGAGCAGTTCTTC
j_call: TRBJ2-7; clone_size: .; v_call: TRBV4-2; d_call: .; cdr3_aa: CASSQGGAGAEQYF; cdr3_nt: TGTGCCAGCAGCCAAGGGGGAGCGGGTGCGGAGCAGTACTTC
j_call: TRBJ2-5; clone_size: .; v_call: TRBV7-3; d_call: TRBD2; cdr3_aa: CASNGGGGGETQYF; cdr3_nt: TGTGCCAGCAACGGGGGGGGAGGAGGAGAGACCCAGTACTTC
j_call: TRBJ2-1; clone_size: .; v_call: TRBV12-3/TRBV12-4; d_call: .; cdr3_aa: CASSSIGEMAYNEQFF; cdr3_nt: TGTGCCAGCAGTTCTATCGGGGAAATGGCCTACAATGAGCAGTTCTTC
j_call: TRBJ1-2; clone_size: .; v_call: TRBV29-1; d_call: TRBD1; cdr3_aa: CSVKTSGGTSYGYTF; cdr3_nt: TGCAGCGTTAAGACCTCAGGGGGCACTAGCTATGGCTACACCTTC
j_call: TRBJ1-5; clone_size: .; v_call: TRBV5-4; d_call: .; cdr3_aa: CASSLDRGGVQPQHF; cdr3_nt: TGTGCCAGCAGCTTGGATCGGGGGGGTGTTCAGCCCCAGCATTTT
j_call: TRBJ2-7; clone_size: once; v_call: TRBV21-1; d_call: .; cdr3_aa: CASRCGSLSYEQYF; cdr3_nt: TGTGCCAGCAGGTGTGGCAGTCTCTCCTACGAGCAGTACTTC
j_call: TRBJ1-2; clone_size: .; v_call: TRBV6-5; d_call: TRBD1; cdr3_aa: CASSYSGGDDYTF; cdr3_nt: TGTGCCAGCAGTTACTCAGGGGGCGATGACTACACCTTC
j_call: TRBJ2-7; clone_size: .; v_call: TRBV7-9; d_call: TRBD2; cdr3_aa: CASSFTSGGTNSYEQYF; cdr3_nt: TGTGCCAGCAGCTTCACTAGCGGGGGGACGAACTCCTACGAGCAGTACTTC
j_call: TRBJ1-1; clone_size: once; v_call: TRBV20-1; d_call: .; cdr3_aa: CSAPNGNTEAFF; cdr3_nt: TGCAGTGCCCCGAACGGGAACACTGAAGCTTTCTTT
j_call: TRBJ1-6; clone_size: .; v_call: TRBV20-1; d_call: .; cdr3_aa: CSARDPGPNYNSPLHF; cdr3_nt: TGCAGTGCTAGAGATCCTGGACCCAATTACAATTCACCCCTCCACTTT
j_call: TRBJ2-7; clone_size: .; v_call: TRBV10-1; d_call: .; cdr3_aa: CASSEMGSYEQYF; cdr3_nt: TGCGCCAGCAGTGAGATGGGGTCCTACGAGCAGTACTTC
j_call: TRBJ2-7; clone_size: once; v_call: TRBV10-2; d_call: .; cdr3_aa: CASYDIKYEQYF; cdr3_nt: TGCGCCAGCTACGACATCAAGTACGAGCAGTACTTC
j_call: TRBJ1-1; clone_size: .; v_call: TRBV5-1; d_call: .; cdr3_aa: CASTPLGPNTEAFF; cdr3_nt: TGCGCCAGCACTCCTTTGGGGCCGAACACTGAAGCTTTCTTT
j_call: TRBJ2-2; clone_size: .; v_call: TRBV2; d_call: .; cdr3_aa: CASSDRGRTGELFF; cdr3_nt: TGTGCCAGCAGTGATCGGGGTCGCACCGGGGAGCTGTTTTTT
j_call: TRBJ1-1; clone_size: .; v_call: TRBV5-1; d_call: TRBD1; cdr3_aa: CASSLGTGGDEAFF; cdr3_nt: TGCGCCAGCAGCCTAGGGACAGGAGGGGATGAAGCTTTCTTT
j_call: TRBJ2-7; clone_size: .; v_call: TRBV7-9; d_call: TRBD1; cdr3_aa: CASSLGDRGRYEQYF; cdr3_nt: TGTGCCAGCAGCTTAGGGGACAGGGGGCGTTACGAGCAGTACTTC
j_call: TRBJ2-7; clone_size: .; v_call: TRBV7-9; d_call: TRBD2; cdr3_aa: CASSGIGGGVSYEQYF; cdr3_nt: TGTGCCAGCAGCGGTATAGGCGGGGGTGTCTCCTACGAGCAGTACTTC
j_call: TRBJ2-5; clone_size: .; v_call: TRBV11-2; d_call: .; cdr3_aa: CASSNVGQETQYF; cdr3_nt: TGTGCCAGCAGCAACGTAGGACAGGAGACCCAGTACTTC
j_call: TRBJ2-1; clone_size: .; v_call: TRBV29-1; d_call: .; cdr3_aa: CSTAGGATNEQFF; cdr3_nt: TGCAGCACAGCTGGGGGGGCGACGAATGAGCAGTTCTTC
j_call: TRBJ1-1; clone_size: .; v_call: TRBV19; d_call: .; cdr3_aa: CASALTVNTEAFF; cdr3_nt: TGTGCCAGTGCTCTGACTGTGAACACTGAAGCTTTCTTT
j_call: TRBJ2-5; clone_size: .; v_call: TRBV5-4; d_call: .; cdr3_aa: CASSPPGKETQYF; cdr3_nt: TGTGCCAGCAGCCCCCCTGGAAAAGAGACCCAGTACTTC
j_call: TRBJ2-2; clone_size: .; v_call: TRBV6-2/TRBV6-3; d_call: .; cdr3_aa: CASSRAVANTGELFF; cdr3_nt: TGTGCCAGCAGTCGAGCGGTCGCGAACACCGGGGAGCTGTTTTTT
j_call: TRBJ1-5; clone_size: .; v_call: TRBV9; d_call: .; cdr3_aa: CASSGGIGQPQHF; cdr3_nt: TGTGCCAGCAGCGGAGGAATAGGTCAGCCCCAGCATTTT
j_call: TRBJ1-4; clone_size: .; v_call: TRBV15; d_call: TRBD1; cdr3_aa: CATSGGQGRTNEKLFF; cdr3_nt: TGTGCCACCAGCGGTGGACAGGGACGGACTAATGAAAAACTGTTTTTT
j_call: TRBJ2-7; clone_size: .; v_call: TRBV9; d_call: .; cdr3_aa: CASSVGPGEYEQYF; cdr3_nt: TGTGCCAGCAGCGTAGGCCCGGGGGAGTACGAGCAGTACTTC
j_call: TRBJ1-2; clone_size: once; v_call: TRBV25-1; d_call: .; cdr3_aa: CASSVNNRAGYTF; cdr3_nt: TGTGCCAGCAGTGTCAACAACAGGGCGGGCTACACCTTC
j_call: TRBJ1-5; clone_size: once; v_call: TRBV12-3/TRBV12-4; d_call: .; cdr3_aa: CASSPRGPGQPQHF; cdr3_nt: TGTGCCAGCAGTCCCAGGGGACCGGGTCAGCCCCAGCATTTT
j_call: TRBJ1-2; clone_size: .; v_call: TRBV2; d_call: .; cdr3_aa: CAGYTGPSYGYTF; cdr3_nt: TGTGCCGGCTATACGGGGCCAAGCTATGGCTACACCTTC
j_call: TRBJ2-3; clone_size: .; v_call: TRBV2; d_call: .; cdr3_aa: CASSESLGTGTASTDTQYF; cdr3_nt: TGTGCCAGCAGTGAGAGTTTGGGGACGGGTACAGCTAGCACAGATACGCAGTATTTT
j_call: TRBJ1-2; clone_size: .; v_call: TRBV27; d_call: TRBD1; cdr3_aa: CASSLTGADYGYTF; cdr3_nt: TGTGCCAGCAGTTTGACAGGGGCTGACTATGGCTACACCTTC
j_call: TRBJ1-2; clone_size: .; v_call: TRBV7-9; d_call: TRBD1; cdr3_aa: CASSWDSYNGYTF; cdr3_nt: TGTGCCAGCAGCTGGGACAGCTATAATGGCTACACCTTC
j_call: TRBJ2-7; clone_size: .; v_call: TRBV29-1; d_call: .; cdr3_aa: CSVERRDTGVYEQYF; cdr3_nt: TGCAGCGTTGAGCGCCGGGACACCGGGGTCTACGAGCAGTACTTC
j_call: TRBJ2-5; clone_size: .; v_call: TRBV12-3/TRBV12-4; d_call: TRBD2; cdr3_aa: CASSPAGGQETQYF; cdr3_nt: TGTGCCAGCAGTCCCGCGGGGGGCCAAGAGACCCAGTACTTC
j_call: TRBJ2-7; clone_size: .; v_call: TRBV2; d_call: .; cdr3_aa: CASLTASYEQYF; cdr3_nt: TGTGCCAGCTTGACAGCATCCTACGAGCAGTACTTC
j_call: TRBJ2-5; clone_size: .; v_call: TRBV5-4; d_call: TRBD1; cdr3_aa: CASSQSGTDQETQYF; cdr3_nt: TGTGCCAGCAGCCAATCCGGGACAGACCAAGAGACCCAGTACTTC